Presented here are 25 T cell receptor beta chains from one specimen sequenced in a study of blood T cell repertoires in COVID-19. Some clones are missing from TCRdb's copy, which holds only in-frame ones; the method was immunoSEQ multiplex PCR. The data contain a few hundred thousand clones, 85% to 90% of them singletons. Material for sequencing was PBMCs or T cells enriched from blood (not recorded which). The receptors shown here come from a woman younger than 35 with acute COVID-19.

The rearrangement uses TRBV28 and TRBJ2-4, with TRBD1 matching 8 bases. V trimming: 5 bases; J trimming: 0 bases; junction bases outside the gene matches: 9. Germline V gene lookup returns CDR1 MDHEN and CDR2 SYDVKM. CDR3 length equals 17 residues. Here the CDR3 reads CASSMLTGAGAKNIQYF. Here the CDR3 DNA reads TGTGCCAGCAGTATGCTGACAGGGGCGGGAGCCAAAAACATTCAGTACTTC.

This clone was counted a single time. V and J are TRBV28 and TRBJ2-2, with 8 positions matching TRBD1. The CDR3 totals 13 residues. J lost 5 bases, V lost 10 bases, and 6 bases had no gene match. The germline V gene has CDR1 MDHEN and CDR2 SYDVKM. The CDR3 DNA reads TGTGCCACGAACAGGGGGTGGACCGGGGAGCTGTTTTTT. Its translation is CATNRGWTGELFF. Full variable domain (remainder filled in from reference TRBV28 and TRBJ2-2): DVKVTQSSRYLVKRTGEKVFLECVQDMDHENMFWYRQDPGLGLRLIYFSYDVKMKEKGDIPEGYSVSREKKERFSLILESASTNQTSMYLCATNRGWTGELFFGEGSRLTVL.

J is TRBJ1-1 and V is TRBV4-2; 12 nucleotides match TRBD1. CDR1 and CDR2 (germline): LGHNA, YNFKEQ. The CDR3 extends over 17 amino acids. The V and J ends lost 2 bases and 5 bases, in that order; junction bases with no gene match: 9. CDR3 protein: CASSQRTGQGAGTEAFF. The CDR3 DNA follows: TGTGCCAGCAGCCAAAGGACGGGACAGGGGGCTGGGACTGAAGCTTTCTTT.

The chain couples TRBV27 to TRBJ1-5; 9 nucleotides align to TRBD1. The CDR3 is made up of 15 amino acids. CDR1 and CDR2 (germline): MNHEY, SMNVEV (reference sequence). J was trimmed by 6 bases and V by 0 bases; bases with no gene match: 3. CDR3: CASSLSGQGGQPQHF. Here the CDR3 DNA reads TGTGCCAGCAGTTTATCGGGACAGGGCGGTCAGCCCCAGCATTTT.

This chain joins TRBV28 and TRBJ1-3; maybe TRBD1 (6 bases). CDR3 length: 15 amino acids. V was clipped by 6 bases and J by 1 base, with 13 bases between them. Germline V gives CDR1 MDHEN, CDR2 SYDVKM. The CDR3 loop reads CASSLEGGSGNTIYF. The CDR3 DNA reads as TGTGCCAGCAGCCTTGAAGGGGGTTCTGGAAACACCATATATTTT.

The CDR3 bases are TGTGCCAGCACCGCTTGGGAGGCTAGCGGGATCACCGGGGAGCTGTTTTTT. Its protein product is CASTAWEASGITGELFF. The gene calls are TRBV9 and TRBJ2-2; 9 nucleotides match TRBD2. CDR1 SGDLS and CDR2 YYNGEE come from the germline V gene. The CDR3 is made up of 17 amino acids. J was trimmed by 4 bases and V by 6 bases; bases with no gene match: 13.

The chain carries TRBV3-1 (or the pseudogene TRBV3-2) and TRBJ1-3; D not certain. The CDR3 has 15 amino acids. The V end was cut by 0 bases, the J end by 2 bases, with 8 bases between. The germline V gene encodes CDR1 LGHDT and CDR2 YNNKEL (reference sequence). CDR3 in DNA: TGTGCCAGCAGCCAAGACCACGGGGCTGGAAACACCATATATTTT. This sequence encodes CASSQDHGAGNTIYF.

The chain recombines TRBV7-3 with TRBJ1-1; perhaps TRBD1 as D (6 bases). The germline V gene encodes CDR1 SGHTA and CDR2 FQGTGA. V gave up 5 bases and J gave up 3 bases, with 22 bases separating them. The length of the CDR3 is 17 residues. The CDR3 region is CASSDPGGTGVDTEAFF. CDR3 nucleotides: TGTGCCAGCAGCGACCCGGGGGGCACGGGTGTAGACACTGAAGCTTTCTTT.

V gene TRBV11-3 combines with J gene TRBJ2-2; weak D call: TRBD1 (6 bases). Trimming took 6 bases from V and 2 from J, leaving 16 bases between them. The CDR3 has 16 residues. Germline CDR1 is SGHNT and CDR2 is YENEEA. The CDR3 DNA reads TGTGCCAGCAGGCAGGGGTCCTGGAGAAACACCGGGGAGCTGTTTTTT. This gives the protein CASRQGSWRNTGELFF.

The V gene is TRBV4-2, the J gene TRBJ2-7; 7 bases line up with TRBD2. V gave up 4 bases and J gave up 3 bases; unmatched junction bases: 15. Looked up from germline, CDR1 is LGHNA and CDR2 is YNFKEQ. The CDR3 extends over 17 amino acids. CDR3 amino acids: CASSPLIGGSEIYEQYF. CDR3 nucleotide sequence: TGTGCCAGCAGCCCCCTGATCGGGGGGAGTGAAATCTACGAGCAGTACTTC.

This sequence joins TRBV4-1 and TRBJ2-1; 10 bases are shared with TRBD2. The germline gives CDR1 MGHRA, CDR2 YSYEKL. The V and J ends lost 7 bases and 7 bases, in that order; junction bases with no gene match: 16. The CDR3 spans 17 residues. The CDR3 bases are TGCGCCAGCAACCGGGGAGGGGAACTAGCGGGACGTAATGAGCAGTTCTTC. This translates into CASNRGGELAGRNEQFF.

The chain links TRBV15 to TRBJ2-5; 8 nucleotides agree with TRBD2. Trimming at V came to 0 bases and at J to 5 bases, leaving 11 bases not matched to a gene. The CDR3 has 17 residues. Per germline, CDR1 LNHNV and CDR2 YYDKDF (reference sequence). CDR3 DNA sequence: TGTGCCACCAGCAGAGATCAGGGGACTAGAGGTGGCGAGACCCAGTACTTC. It codes for CATSRDQGTRGGETQYF.

The V gene is TRBV5-1, the J gene TRBJ1-1, with a weak D call TRBD1 (5 bases). The CDR3 totals 15 residues. V shed 4 bases and J shed 1 base, with 14 bases lying between them. Per the germline V gene, CDR1 is SGHRS and CDR2 is YFSETQ. This chain's CDR3 is CASSPVGLPNTEAFF. The CDR3 nucleotides are TGCGCCAGCAGCCCCGTGGGACTCCCGAACACTGAAGCTTTCTTT.

The chain recombines TRBV18 with TRBJ1-3; the D gene is possibly TRBD1 (6 bases). CDR3 length equals 17 residues. From germline, CDR1 is KGHSH and CDR2 LQKENI. Deletions cut 2 bases from V and 0 bases from J, with 14 bases between. The CDR3 DNA is TGTGCCAGCTCACCAGGGGGGGCCCCGAGCTCTGGAAACACCATATATTTT. This sequence encodes CASSPGGAPSSGNTIYF.

The chain employs TRBV13 and TRBJ2-3; TRBD1 agrees at 9 bases. This CDR3 is 15 amino acids long. The germline CDR1 and CDR2 sequences are PRHDT and FYEKMQ (reference sequence). The ends lost 4 bases at V and 1 base at J; junction bases unmatched: 3. The CDR3 spells CASSSQGAGTDTQYF. The CDR3 DNA reads TGTGCCAGCAGCTCACAGGGGGCCGGCACAGATACGCAGTATTTT.

The V gene is TRBV5-8, the J gene TRBJ1-5; weak D call: TRBD1 (5 bases). Between the trimmed V and J ends, which lost 4 bases and 5 bases, there was a span of 10 bases. The CDR3 contains 13 residues. Germline V gene lookup returns CDR1 SGHTS and CDR2 YDEGEE. The CDR3 DNA sequence: TGTGCCAGCAGCCCGGGGGGGGATCAGCCCCAGCATTTT. It encodes CASSPGGDQPQHF.

The V gene is TRBV6-2 or TRBV6-3, the J gene TRBJ2-7; TRBD1 might be the D (5 bases). The V end lost 0 bases, the J end lost 5 bases, and 11 bases lay between the germline ends. This CDR3 contains 14 residues. Germline assignment: CDR1 MNHEY and CDR2 SVGEGT. The CDR3 nucleotides are TGTGCCAGCAGTTACTCCGCAGGGTTCCACGAGCAGTACTTC. The encoded protein is CASSYSAGFHEQYF.

This clone has only a few counts. The chain employs TRBV27 and TRBJ2-7, with 9 bases matching TRBD1. The CDR3 extends over 15 amino acids. The V gene end was trimmed by 3 bases and the J gene end by 3 bases; junction bases not matched to a gene: 6. In germline, CDR1 is MNHEY, CDR2 SMNVEV (reference sequence). This chain's CDR3 is CASSFGGTGNYEQYF. Written as DNA, the CDR3 is TGTGCCAGCAGTTTTGGTGGGACAGGGAACTACGAGCAGTACTTC.

V is TRBV28 and J is TRBJ1-5; 11 nucleotides match TRBD1. CDR1 MDHEN and CDR2 SYDVKM come from the germline V gene. J gave up 0 bases and V 5 bases, and 9 bases lay outside the gene matches. The CDR3 has 18 amino acids. The chain's CDR3 is CASSIWTGGSYSNQPQHF. The CDR3 DNA reads as TGTGCCAGCAGTATTTGGACAGGGGGCTCGTATAGCAATCAGCCCCAGCATTTT.

This clone was observed once. The chain uses TRBV2 and TRBJ1-1, with 8 bases fitting TRBD1. The junction had 13 bases not matched to a gene; V was cut back by 6 bases and J by 1 base. The CDR3 is made up of 17 amino acids. The germline V gene encodes CDR1 SNHLY and CDR2 FYNNEI. Here the CDR3 DNA reads TGTGCCAGCAGCGTCTCAAGGCGCGGGACAGGGAACACTGAAGCTTTCTTT. Its protein is CASSVSRRGTGNTEAFF.

The chain employs TRBV29-1 and TRBJ1-4; the D is unclear. Germline V CDR1 and CDR2: SQVTM, ANQGSEA. With 4 bases removed from V and 3 bases from J, the gap between germline ends came to 12 bases. The CDR3 is 14 residues long. For the CDR3, the DNA is TGCAGCGTTGCCCTAACGGTCCCTAATGAAAAACTGTTTTTT. This translates into CSVALTVPNEKLFF.

This clone appeared a single time. The J gene is TRBJ2-5, the V gene TRBV9; 11 bases map to TRBD2. In germline, CDR1 is SGDLS, CDR2 YYNGEE. Losses at the gene ends were 3 bases for V and 1 base for J; bases not matched to a gene: 8. The CDR3 loop spans 17 amino acids. The CDR3 coding sequence is TGTGCCAGCAGCGGGACCTTAGCGGGAGGGGGCCAAGAGACCCAGTACTTC. Protein sequence: CASSGTLAGGGQETQYF.

The chain joins TRBV6-5 to TRBJ2-7, with a tentative D call TRBD2 (6 bases). The CDR3 extends over 13 amino acids. Trimming left V 5 bases short and J 13 bases short, with 21 bases between. The germline V gene encodes CDR1 MNHEY and CDR2 SVGAGI. CDR3 coding DNA: TGTGCCAGCAGTCCCCCGGGCGGGGTCCCCTTTTACTTC. Its protein is CASSPPGGVPFYF.

Remarks on this clone: Additional DNA sequences in this sample encode the identical CDR3. This rearrangement joins TRBV7-3 to TRBJ2-1; 9 nucleotides align to TRBD2. V shed 0 bases and J 7 bases; nucleotides not matched to a gene: 1. CDR3 length: 14 residues. The germline V gene encodes CDR1 SGHTA and CDR2 FQGTGA. The CDR3 spells CASSLTSGSNEQFF. In DNA form, the CDR3 reads TGTGCCAGCAGCTTAACTAGCGGGAGTAATGAGCAGTTCTTC.

This chain connects TRBV21-1 to TRBJ2-1; the table's D call TRBD1 went unverified against the DNA. TRBV21-1 is listed as a pseudogene. This CDR3 is 16 amino acids long. The CDR3 DNA reads as TGTGCCAGCAGCGCCCGGACAGTTAGCTCCTACAATGAGCAGTTCTTC. This codes for CASSARTVSSYNEQFF.